A single sample is the source of the 23 T cell receptor beta chains below, sequenced in a study of cytomegalovirus exposure and HLA in healthy donors. The primer mix had 60 Vbeta and 13 Jbeta primers. The repertoire was sequenced with immunoSEQ multiplex PCR; TCRdb's copy has only in-frame clones and lacks some. The sample consists of 210,000 or so clones, 85% to 90% of them appearing once. The sequencing sample was made of PBMCs. The origin of the receptors is a human donor in good health.

V usage is TRBV18 and J usage is TRBJ2-2; the match to TRBD1 covers 11 bases. Germline-derived CDR1 and CDR2 are KGHSH and LQKENI. J lost 6 bases, V lost 6 bases, and 6 bases had no gene match. The CDR3 totals 15 residues. CDR3 DNA: TGTGCCAGCTCTCAACCGGGACAGGGGGCCGGGGAGCTGTTTTTT. Its protein product is CASSQPGQGAGELFF.

The chain joins TRBV6-1 to TRBJ2-1, with 7 bases fitting TRBD2. This CDR3 has 15 residues. Germline-derived CDR1 and CDR2 are MNHNS and SASEGT. Germline trimming cut 1 base from V and 8 bases from J; bases unmatched to any gene: 8. CDR3 in amino acids: CASSEGYWSGDEQFF. The CDR3 DNA reads as TGTGCCAGCAGTGAAGGGTATTGGAGCGGGGATGAGCAGTTCTTC.

In this sample, this clone turned up once. V usage is TRBV7-3 and J usage is TRBJ2-7; 9 bases agree with TRBD1. Germline CDR1 SGHTA, CDR2 FQGTGA. The V and J ends lost 4 bases and 5 bases, in that order; junction bases with no gene match: 6. The CDR3 spans 14 residues. As DNA, the CDR3 is TGTGCCAGCAGCTCAAAAACAGGGGGCCACGAGCAGTACTTC. Protein product: CASSSKTGGHEQYF.

DNA for the CDR3: TGTGCCAGCACCGTACAAAACAATGAGCAGTTCTTC. Protein: CASTVQNNEQFF. The chain uses TRBV28 and TRBJ2-1; unclear D gene. Germline V gene data show CDR1 as MDHEN and CDR2 as SYDVKM. The germline V and J ends were trimmed by 7 bases and 5 bases, with 9 bases remaining between them. The CDR3 has 12 amino acids.

J is TRBJ1-1 and V is TRBV2, with 8 bases lining up with TRBD1. This CDR3 region has 15 residues. Germline CDR1 and CDR2: SNHLY and FYNNEI. V dropped 5 bases and J dropped 1; count of bases not matched to a gene: 6. The CDR3 sequence: CASSPGQGANTEAFF. CDR3 coding DNA: TGTGCCAGCAGTCCTGGACAGGGAGCGAACACTGAAGCTTTCTTT.

The chain recombines TRBV28 with TRBJ2-7; 7 bases are a match to TRBD2. The CDR3 runs 15 residues. Germline V lookup: CDR1 MDHEN, CDR2 SYDVKM. The junction had 7 bases not matched to a gene; V was cut back by 3 bases and J by 2 bases. Written as DNA, the CDR3 is TGTGCCAGCAGTTTCTACAGCGGGAATCCCTACGAGCAGTACTTC. Amino acids: CASSFYSGNPYEQYF. Full variable domain (missing parts from reference TRBV28 and TRBJ2-7): DVKVTQSSRYLVKRTGEKVFLECVQDMDHENMFWYRQDPGLGLRLIYFSYDVKMKEKGDIPEGYSVSREKKERFSLILESASTNQTSMYLCASSFYSGNPYEQYFGPGTRLTVT.

The chain uses TRBV15 and TRBJ2-1; D possibly corresponds to TRBD1 (6 bases). Germline V lookup: CDR1 LNHNV, CDR2 YYDKDF (reference sequence). V gave up 0 bases and J gave up 8 bases, with 17 bases separating them. The CDR3 sequence is 16 residues long. For the CDR3, the DNA is TGTGCCACCAGCAGAGAGGGGGCCGGGGTTTCGGATGAGCAGTTCTTC. Residues: CATSREGAGVSDEQFF. The variable domain in full, completed from reference TRBV15 and TRBJ2-1, reads DAMVIQNPRYQVTQFGKPVTLSCSQTLNHNVMYWYQQKSSQAPKLLFHYYDKDFNNEADTPDNFQSRRPNTSFCFLDIRSPGLGDTAMYLCATSREGAGVSDEQFFGPGTRLTVL.

V is TRBV20-1 and J is TRBJ2-5; no definite D call. CDR3 size: 10 residues. The germline gives CDR1 DFQATT, CDR2 SNEGSKA (reference sequence). Between the trimmed V and J ends, which lost 6 bases and 5 bases, there was a span of 7 bases. CDR3 bases: TGCAGTGCGGGCTTGGAGACCCAGTACTTC. Its protein product is CSAGLETQYF.

The chain recombines TRBV28 with TRBJ2-7, with D uncertain. Trimming shortened V by 5 bases and J by 3 bases, and 11 bases separated the two germline ends. Per the germline V gene, CDR1 is MDHEN and CDR2 is SYDVKM. CDR3 length: 13 amino acids. The CDR3 region has the DNA TGTGCCAGCAGTCGTACAGTGATCTACGAGCAGTACTTC. Protein: CASSRTVIYEQYF.

The chain joins TRBV6-5 to TRBJ1-2, with unresolved D. Germline CDR1 MNHEY, CDR2 SVGAGI. This CDR3 has 13 amino acids. V was cut by 2 bases and J by 5 bases, with 9 bases left in between. The CDR3 is CASSYQRSYGYTF. For the CDR3, the DNA is TGTGCCAGCAGTTACCAGCGTTCATATGGCTACACCTTC.

The chain links TRBV4-3 to TRBJ2-2; 8 bases match TRBD2. CDR1 LGHNA and CDR2 YSLEER come from the germline V gene. The J segment lost 3 bases and the V segment lost 0 bases, leaving 0 bases of the junction unmatched. The CDR3 has 15 amino acids. Here the CDR3 reads CASSQEREDTGELFF. The CDR3 DNA sequence: TGCGCCAGCAGCCAAGAGCGGGAGGACACCGGGGAGCTGTTTTTT.

The chain is built from TRBV7-9 and TRBJ2-3; 8 bases line up with TRBD1. Germline lookup yields CDR1 SEHNR and CDR2 FQNEAQ (reference sequence). J lost 3 bases, V lost 4 bases, and 6 bases had no gene match. This CDR3 contains 15 residues. The CDR3 sequence: CASSSLQGETDTQYF. The CDR3, as DNA: TGTGCCAGCAGCTCCCTACAGGGGGAAACAGATACGCAGTATTTT.

V and J are TRBV29-1 and TRBJ2-1, with unresolved D. This CDR3 has 14 residues. CDR1 and CDR2 from the germline V gene are SQVTM and ANQGSEA. Trimming took 5 bases from V and 5 from J, leaving 16 bases between them. CDR3 nucleotides: TGCAGCGTTCGATTAGCCAATTCCAACAATGAGCAGTTCTTC. It yields the protein CSVRLANSNNEQFF.

The chain has TRBV11-3 and TRBJ2-7, with 7 bases lining up with TRBD1. The CDR3 length is 14 residues. Trimming removed 7 bases from V and 1 base from J; junction bases left unmatched: 7. Germline V lookup: CDR1 SGHNT, CDR2 YENEEA. The DNA of the CDR3 is TGTGCCAGCACCGTCAGGGACAGTTCCTACGAGCAGTACTTC. Amino acid sequence: CASTVRDSSYEQYF.

The chain employs TRBV6-5 and TRBJ1-4, with TRBD1 matching over 7 bases. V lost 6 bases to trimming and J lost 8 bases; unmatched junction nucleotides: 3. Looked up from germline, CDR1 is MNHEY and CDR2 is SVGAGI. The CDR3 extends over 12 amino acids. The CDR3 here is CASRSGGEKLFF. The CDR3 DNA is TGTGCCAGCAGGTCAGGGGGGGAAAAACTGTTTTTT.

The rearrangement links TRBV28 to TRBJ1-5, with D unclear. V was cut by 6 bases and J by 14 bases, with 17 bases left in between. CDR3 length: 12 residues. Germline CDR1 is MDHEN and CDR2 is SYDVKM. In DNA form, the CDR3 reads TGTGCCAGCAGCTCCCGGGATCTTAGGGAGCATTTT. Translating it yields CASSSRDLREHF. Full variable domain (rest looked up from reference TRBV28 and TRBJ1-5): DVKVTQSSRYLVKRTGEKVFLECVQDMDHENMFWYRQDPGLGLRLIYFSYDVKMKEKGDIPEGYSVSREKKERFSLILESASTNQTSMYLCASSSRDLREHFGDGTRLSIL.

There are a few counts of this clone. This chain joins TRBV29-1 and TRBJ2-5; D perhaps matches TRBD1 (5 bases). V lost 4 bases and J 4 bases, leaving 7 bases between the germline ends. This CDR3 has 11 amino acids. The V gene's germline CDR1 is SQVTM and CDR2 ANQGSEA. CDR3 residues: CSVAGSETQYF. CDR3 bases: TGCAGCGTTGCAGGGTCAGAGACCCAGTACTTC.

The V call is TRBV18, the J call TRBJ2-5; D unresolved. Deletions cut 3 bases from V and 3 bases from J, with 8 bases between. Germline V gives CDR1 KGHSH, CDR2 LQKENI. CDR3 length: 13 residues. The CDR3: CASSPRREETQYF. The DNA of the CDR3 is TGTGCCAGCTCACCTCGCCGAGAAGAGACCCAGTACTTC.

This rearrangement joins TRBV5-4 to TRBJ2-3; TRBD2 aligns across 9 bases. Germline V gene sequence: CDR1 SGHNT, CDR2 YYREEE (reference sequence). V trimming: 3 bases; J trimming: 1 base; junction bases outside the gene matches: 6. The CDR3 extends over 16 amino acids. The CDR3 region has the DNA TGTGCCAGCAGCTCCGAGCGGGAGGACCGCACAGATACGCAGTATTTT. Its translation is CASSSEREDRTDTQYF.

Turning to this clone: An end of the junction does not agree with germline; a read error may underlie this. This chain links TRBV7-9 with TRBJ2-1; tentatively, D is TRBD2 (5 bases). CDR1 SEHNR and CDR2 FQNEAQ come from the germline V gene (reference sequence). There are 16 residues in the CDR3. CDR3 DNA: TGTTCCAGCAGCTTAGGAGAGGGCGGGTCCTACAATGAGCAGTTCTTC. This gives the protein CSSSLGEGGSYNEQFF.

The gene calls are TRBV7-2 and TRBJ2-7; tentative D call: TRBD2 (5 bases). Trimming took 2 bases from V and 4 from J, leaving 15 bases between them. Germline V gives CDR1 SGHTA, CDR2 FQGNSA. The CDR3 consists of 15 residues. The CDR3, as DNA: TGTGCCAGCAGCTTAAGGCCCGGCGGCGGGTACGAGCAGTACTTC. Residues: CASSLRPGGGYEQYF.

The J gene is TRBJ2-1, the V gene TRBV2; D remains unclear. V shed 7 bases and J shed 0 bases, with 13 bases lying between them. The CDR3 loop spans 15 amino acids. The germline V gene encodes CDR1 SNHLY and CDR2 FYNNEI. The CDR3 spells CASKKTESSYNEQFF. CDR3 DNA: TGTGCCAGCAAGAAGACGGAGAGCTCCTACAATGAGCAGTTCTTC.

The chain recombines TRBV13 with TRBJ2-5, with 8 bases identical to TRBD2. This CDR3 is built from 14 residues. The trim removed 1 base at V and 3 bases at J, leaving 1 base unmatched. Looked up from germline, CDR1 is PRHDT and CDR2 is FYEKMQ (reference sequence). CDR3 nucleotides: TGTGCCAGCAGCTTAGTACTAGCGGAAGAGACCCAGTACTTC. Translated, it gives CASSLVLAEETQYF.